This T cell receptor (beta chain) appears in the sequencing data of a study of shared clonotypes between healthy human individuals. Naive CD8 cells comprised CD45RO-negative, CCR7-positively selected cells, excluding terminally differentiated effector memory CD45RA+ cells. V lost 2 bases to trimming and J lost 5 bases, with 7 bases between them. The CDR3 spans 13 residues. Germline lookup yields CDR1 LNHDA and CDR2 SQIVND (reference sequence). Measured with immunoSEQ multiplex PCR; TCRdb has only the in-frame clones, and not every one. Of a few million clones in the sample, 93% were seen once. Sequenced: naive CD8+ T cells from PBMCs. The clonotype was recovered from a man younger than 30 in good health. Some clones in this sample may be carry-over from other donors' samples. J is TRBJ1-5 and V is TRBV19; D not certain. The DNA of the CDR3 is TGTGCCAGTAGTATATGGGAGGATCAGCCCCAGCATTTT. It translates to CASSIWEDQPQHF.